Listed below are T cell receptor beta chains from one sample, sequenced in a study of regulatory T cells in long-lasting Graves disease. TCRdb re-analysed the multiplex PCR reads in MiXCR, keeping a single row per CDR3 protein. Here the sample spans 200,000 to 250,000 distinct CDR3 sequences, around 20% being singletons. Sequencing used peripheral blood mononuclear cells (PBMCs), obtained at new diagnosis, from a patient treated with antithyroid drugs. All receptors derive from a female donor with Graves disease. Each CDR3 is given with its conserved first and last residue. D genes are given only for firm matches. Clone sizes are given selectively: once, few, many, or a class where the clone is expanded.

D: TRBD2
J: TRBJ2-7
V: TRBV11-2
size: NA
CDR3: CASGTSQYEQYF
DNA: TGTGCCAGCGGGACTAGTCAGTACGAGCAGTACTTC

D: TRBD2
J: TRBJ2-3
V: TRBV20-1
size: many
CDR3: CSARDSAGGPGDTQYF
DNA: TGCAGTGCTAGAGATTCGGCGGGAGGGCCAGGAGATACGCAGTATTTT

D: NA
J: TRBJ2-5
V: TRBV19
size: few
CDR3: CASSPPQRGALETQYF
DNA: TGTGCCAGTAGTCCACCACAACGAGGGGCGCTGGAGACCCAGTACTTC

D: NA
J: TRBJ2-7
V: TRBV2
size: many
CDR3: CASSGEVNEQYF
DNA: TGTGCCAGCAGTGGGGAGGTGAACGAGCAGTACTTC

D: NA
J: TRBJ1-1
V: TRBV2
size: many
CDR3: CASQYGQRDKAFF
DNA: TGTGCCAGCCAGTACGGACAGCGCGATAAAGCTTTCTTT

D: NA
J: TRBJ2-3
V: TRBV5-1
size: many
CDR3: CASSSQSGWITDTQYF
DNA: TGCGCCAGCAGCTCCCAATCGGGCTGGATCACAGATACGCAGTATTTT

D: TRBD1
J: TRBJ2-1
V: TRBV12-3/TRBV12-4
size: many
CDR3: CASTQGALLGLNEQFF
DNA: TGTGCCAGCACCCAGGGGGCGCTACTCGGGCTGAATGAGCAGTTCTTC

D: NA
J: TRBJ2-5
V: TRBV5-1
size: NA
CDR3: CASSFGTQQETQYF
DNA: TGCGCCAGCAGCTTTGGCACCCAGCAAGAGACCCAGTACTTC

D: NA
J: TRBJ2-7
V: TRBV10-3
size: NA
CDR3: CAISEPGQYEQYF
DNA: TGTGCCATCAGTGAGCCCGGACAATACGAGCAGTACTTC

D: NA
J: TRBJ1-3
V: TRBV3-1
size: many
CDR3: CASIRRDNSGNTIYF
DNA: TGTGCCAGCATCCGACGGGACAACTCTGGAAACACCATATATTTT

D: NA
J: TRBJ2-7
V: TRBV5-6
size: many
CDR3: CASSFTLARYEQYF
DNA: TGTGCCAGCAGCTTTACTCTCGCACGCTACGAGCAGTACTTC

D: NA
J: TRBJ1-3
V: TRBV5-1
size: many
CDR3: CASSLRWGPVSGNTIYF
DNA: TGCGCCAGCAGCTTGCGGTGGGGGCCGGTCTCTGGAAACACCATATATTTT

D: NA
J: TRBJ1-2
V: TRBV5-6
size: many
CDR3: CASSLGRQFNYGYTF
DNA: TGTGCCAGCAGCTTGGGACGGCAGTTTAACTATGGCTACACCTTC